This T cell receptor beta chain was captured by sequencing in a study of identifying expanded T cells in peripheral blood (dated by TCRdb to the late 2010s). Concerning the study at large: Technical replicates were generated by sequencing separate aliquots of the same genomic DNA pool, with four replicates compared pairwise.

The immunoSEQ Assay, which uses bias-controlled multiplex PCR amplification of genomic DNA, was used to profile TCRbeta CDR3 regions. The paper's data handling went like this. The absolute abundance of each unique TCRbeta CDR3 region was quantified after sequences were collapsed and filtered. Two models were used to test differential abundance: a binomial model (Fisher-equivalent) and a beta-binomial model that adds time-dependent variance fitted from healthy donors. Clones with fewer than 5 combined templates were removed, and differential abundance was called for clones with a Benjamini-Hochberg FDR below 0.01. In the beta-binomial model, variance was expressed as a function of the total template count across the two samples, in the form v = (b*log(k)+a)^2. The table comes from immuneACCESS by way of TCRdb, which keeps in-frame sequences with V and J called. Part of the clones is missing from these tables; in studies checked, under half for an unresolved V gene and the rest for unknown reasons. D and trimming were read from the DNA, whereas the V and J calls and clone size are those reported in that table. Within this sample are approximately 100,000 clones, with about 91% of them counted one time only. In total, the top ten clones hold approximately 4% of the sample.

Regarding this clone: Its cognate antigen has yet to be identified. No qualities accompany the bases; no much larger clone lies one base away.

From the germline V gene (reference sequence), CDR1 is SGHNT and CDR2 is YYREEE. V and J lose 0 bases and 6 bases, and a span of 10 bases separates them. From cysteine to phenylalanine, the CDR3 is 13 amino acids long. The kept DNA is CDR3 alone, 39 bases in frame from the first base. Results the study describes overall, beyond this receptor: For all healthy donors, the variance in clone template counts between two-week samples rose significantly as total template count increased. The beta-binomial model significantly reduced the number of clones called differentially abundant and the false-positive rate across all healthy-donor time intervals. It was expected by the authors that biological variance in healthy repertoires might increase further over much longer intervals, such as months to years. Between technical replicates the binomial model flagged around 1.3 differentially abundant clones, whereas over about two weeks the binomial model flagged about 15 and over approximately 4 weeks approximately 20.

No immune events such as infections were documented for the healthy donors during the collection period. To calibrate time-dependent variance in a beta-binomial model of T-cell clone differential abundance, blood repertoires from healthy donors were used as a training cohort. The training cohort was composed of approximately ten healthy donors, 3 female and 7 male. An age range of roughly 29 to 70 years, with an average of about 45 years, was recorded for the donors. Whole blood, obtained from a commercial supplier, was collected from each healthy donor at three time points spaced around 13 days apart. For immunosequencing, genomic DNA was extracted from unsorted whole blood.

The V and J segments used are TRBV5-4 and TRBJ2-7; TRBD2 might be the D gene, on 6 matching bases. The receptor comes from a person aged 18 to 69 in good health. Sample: blood. The CDR3 loop reads CASSLGREREQYF. The sequenced DNA is TGTGCCAGCAGCTTGGGTCGGGAGCGCGAGCAGTACTTC. Reference TRBV5-4 and TRBJ2-7 genes cover what lies past the CDR3, so the full variable domain is ETGVTQSPTHLIKTRGQQVTLRCSSQSGHNTVSWYQQALGQGPQFIFQYYREEENGRGNFPPRFSGLQFPNYSSELNVNALELDDSALYLCASSLGREREQYFGPGTRLTVT.